This entry lists 17 T cell receptor beta chains sequenced from one sample in a study of T cell responses to AZD1222 COVID-19 vaccine. This table comes from immunoSEQ multiplex PCR, and its TCRdb copy is limited to in-frame clones, with some not included. The sample lists around 130,000 clones, 85% to 90% occurring once. Sequencing was performed on peripheral blood, taken 28 days after the second AZD1222 dose. Every receptor here comes from an adult who received the AZD1222 COVID-19 vaccine.

The rearrangement joins TRBV18 to TRBJ1-5; D is unresolved. From germline, CDR1 is KGHSH and CDR2 LQKENI. This CDR3 comprises 13 residues. The ends were cut back, 3 bases at V and 9 bases at J, with 12 bases in the middle. CDR3 DNA: TGTGCCAGCTCACCCGCCGGGTCGCGGCCCCAGCATTTT. Residues: CASSPAGSRPQHF.

The gene calls are TRBV5-1 and TRBJ2-5, with TRBD1 identical over 8 bases. The CDR3 contains 15 residues. Germline-derived CDR1 and CDR2 are SGHRS and YFSETQ. After removal of 4 bases from V and 5 bases from J, the junction contained 10 bases not matched to a gene. CDR3 nucleotide sequence: TGCGCCAGCAGCCTAGGACAGGGAAGGCGGGAGACCCAGTACTTC. It translates to CASSLGQGRRETQYF.

The V gene is TRBV19, the J gene TRBJ1-2; TRBD1 matches 10 bases. Germline CDR1 is LNHDA and CDR2 is SQIVND (reference sequence). There are 14 residues in the CDR3. V lost 6 bases, J lost 3 bases, and 4 bases stayed unmatched. The CDR3: CASRTGTGDYGYTF. CDR3 nucleotides: TGTGCCAGTAGGACCGGGACAGGGGACTATGGCTACACCTTC. Supplemented by reference TRBV19 and TRBJ1-2, the full variable domain reads DGGITQSPKYLFRKEGQNVTLSCEQNLNHDAMYWYRQDPGQGLRLIYYSQIVNDFQKGDIAEGYSVSREKKESFPLTVTSAQKNPTAFYLCASRTGTGDYGYTFGSGTRLTVV.

This clone is labeled medium-sized. The V call is TRBV5-1, the J call TRBJ1-1; 9 bases agree with TRBD1. This CDR3 is built from 17 residues. The J segment lost 8 bases and the V segment lost 4 bases, leaving 18 bases of the junction unmatched. Per germline, CDR1 SGHRS and CDR2 YFSETQ. CDR3 bases: TGCGCCAGCAGCCAAGCCCTCACAGGGGGCCAGAGGACCGAAGCTTTCTTT. Translated: CASSQALTGGQRTEAFF. Full variable domain (outside the CDR3, taken from reference TRBV5-1 and TRBJ1-1): KAGVTQTPRYLIKTRGQQVTLSCSPISGHRSVSWYQQTPGQGLQFLFEYFSETQRNKGNFPGRFSGRQFSNSRSEMNVSTLELGDSALYLCASSQALTGGQRTEAFFGQGTRLTVV.

This chain connects TRBV20-1 to TRBJ2-3; 7 positions agree with TRBD1. The CDR3 runs to 14 residues. The junction had 6 bases not matched to a gene; V was cut back by 3 bases and J by 3 bases. Per germline, CDR1 DFQATT and CDR2 SNEGSKA (reference sequence). The CDR3 DNA reads TGCAGTGCTAGTAGAGGGGGCGCGACAGATACGCAGTATTTT. Translated, it gives CSASRGGATDTQYF.

The chain employs TRBV4-2 and TRBJ2-1; D is possibly TRBD1 (5 bases). Deletions cut 0 bases from V and 9 bases from J, with 15 bases between. The germline V gene has CDR1 LGHNA and CDR2 YNFKEQ. The CDR3 contains 15 residues. The CDR3 DNA is TGTGCCAGCAGCCAAGAAAAGGGGCTGGCCGGTGAGCAGTTCTTC. Translated, it gives CASSQEKGLAGEQFF.

The chain uses TRBV6-5 and TRBJ2-1; the match to TRBD2 covers 13 bases. This CDR3 comprises 15 residues. The V segment lost 8 bases and the J segment 6 bases; nucleotides outside the gene matches: 7. Per germline, CDR1 MNHEY and CDR2 SVGAGI. This chain's CDR3 is CASFFGTSGTNEQFF. The DNA of the CDR3 is TGTGCCAGCTTTTTTGGGACTAGCGGGACCAATGAGCAGTTCTTC.

This clone was picked up one time. The chain couples TRBV28 to TRBJ2-5, with 8 bases aligning to TRBD1. The length of the CDR3 is 16 residues. V shed 7 bases and J 4 bases; nucleotides not matched to a gene: 14. The V gene's germline CDR1 is MDHEN and CDR2 SYDVKM. CDR3 in amino acids: CASNKRTGSFGETQYF. The CDR3 DNA reads as TGTGCCAGCAATAAAAGGACAGGGAGTTTCGGAGAGACCCAGTACTTC.

Only one count was recorded for this clone. V usage is TRBV9 and J usage is TRBJ2-2; unclear D gene. The CDR3 spans 14 residues. CDR1 and CDR2 (germline): SGDLS, YYNGEE. V lost 4 bases, J lost 6 bases, and 13 bases lay in between. For the CDR3, the DNA is TGTGCCAGCAGCCCATCTTCCAGCGCCGGGGAGCTGTTTTTT. It specifies CASSPSSSAGELFF.

This clone occurred a few times. The chain joins TRBV6-5 to TRBJ1-2, with D possibly TRBD1 on 5 matching bases. Trimming stripped 6 bases from V and 4 bases from J, with 12 bases between. Per germline, CDR1 MNHEY and CDR2 SVGAGI. CDR3 length: 13 residues. The CDR3 nucleotides are TGTGCCAGCAGCCAGGACATACTCTATGGCTACACCTTC. Translating gives CASSQDILYGYTF.

The chain uses TRBV6-2 or TRBV6-3 and TRBJ2-3; D could derive from TRBD1 or TRBD2 (6 bases each). Trimming removed 2 bases from V and 1 base from J, with 10 bases in between. The V gene's germline CDR1 is MNHEY and CDR2 SVGEGT. This CDR3 region has 15 residues. CDR3 amino acids: CASSYGGGRTDTQYF. CDR3 coding DNA: TGTGCCAGCAGTTACGGAGGGGGTCGCACAGATACGCAGTATTTT.

This sequence joins TRBV10-3 and TRBJ1-1; D may be TRBD1 (6 bases). Trimming left V 6 bases short and J 5 bases short, with 16 bases between. The CDR3 has 14 amino acids. Germline V gives CDR1 ENHRY, CDR2 SYGVKD. The CDR3 reads CAIRPGAVRTEAFF. The CDR3 bases are TGTGCCATCAGGCCGGGGGCAGTACGGACTGAAGCTTTCTTT.

The genes are TRBV12-3 or TRBV12-4 and TRBJ1-3; no reliable D call. The CDR3 extends over 13 amino acids. V was shortened by 6 bases and J by 3 bases, with 9 bases between the two germline ends. The CDR3 DNA is TGTGCCAGCAGGGACGACGGTGGAAACACCATATATTTT. Translation: CASRDDGGNTIYF.

This sequence joins TRBV7-9 and TRBJ2-4; TRBD1 or TRBD2 may be the D gene (5 bases each). Trimming shortened V by 5 bases and J by 5 bases, and 13 bases separated the two germline ends. The CDR3 has 14 residues. Per the germline V gene, CDR1 is SEHNR and CDR2 is FQNEAQ (reference sequence). CDR3: CASSPDSGENIQYF. As DNA, the CDR3 is TGTGCCAGCAGCCCCGACAGCGGAGAAAACATTCAGTACTTC.

V is TRBV20-1 and J is TRBJ2-7, with D possibly matching TRBD1 (6 bases). CDR1 is DFQATT and CDR2 is SNEGSKA in the germline V gene (reference sequence). V lost 5 bases and J 5 bases, leaving 10 bases between the germline ends. CDR3 length equals 11 residues. The CDR3, as DNA: TGCAGTGCTTCACAGGGCCACGAGCAGTACTTC. It codes for CSASQGHEQYF.

This chain connects TRBV20-1 to TRBJ2-5, with a tentative D call TRBD2 (5 bases). This CDR3 is built from 11 residues. Germline CDR1 and CDR2: DFQATT and SNEGSKA (reference sequence). Trimming took off 8 bases at V and 3 bases at J, with 10 bases between the two ends. The chain's CDR3 is CSPGIKETQYF. The DNA for the CDR3 is TGCAGTCCGGGGATAAAAGAGACCCAGTACTTC.

V is TRBV7-3 and J is TRBJ2-7; weak D call: TRBD1 (7 bases). The CDR3 runs to 15 residues. Germline-derived CDR1 and CDR2 are SGHTA and FQGTGA. V lost 5 bases to trimming and J lost 0 bases, with 14 bases between them. CDR3 loop: CASSPQGGSSYEQYF. The CDR3 DNA is TGTGCCAGCAGCCCTCAGGGGGGAAGCTCCTACGAGCAGTACTTC.